Below, 18 T cell receptor beta chains from the same sample are listed, as sequenced in a study of CD8 T cells in Susac syndrome. A quantity of about 0.5 to 1 ug RNA underwent reverse transcription using random hexamers. TCRdb processed the immunoSEQ multiplex PCR reads anew with MiXCR; each CDR3 protein has one entry. The data hold fewer than 350,000 distinct CDR3 sequences, with about 82% observed a single time. The sample consisted of CD8+ T cells from PBMCs. The receptors originated from a human donor with multiple sclerosis.

This clonotype has a single count. The chain has TRBV4-3 and TRBJ2-1, with unresolved D. The germline V and J ends were trimmed by 4 bases and 9 bases, with 16 bases remaining between them. The V gene's germline CDR1 is LGHNA and CDR2 YSLEER. The CDR3 has 14 residues. CDR3 bases: TGCGCCAGCAGCCTAAATCAGAAGACTCCTGAGCAGTTCTTC. Residues: CASSLNQKTPEQFF.

This clonotype was detected only once. The rearrangement joins TRBV5-4 to TRBJ2-3, with TRBD2 matching 7 bases. Germline V CDR1 and CDR2: SGHNT, YYREEE (reference sequence). V was pared by 1 base and J by 4 bases, with 3 bases of the junction left unmatched. The CDR3 contains 14 residues. In DNA form, the CDR3 reads TGTGCCAGCAGCTTGCGCGGGAGCCCAGATACGCAGTATTTT. Its protein is CASSLRGSPDTQYF.

V and J are TRBV28 and TRBJ2-5; TRBD2 matches at 9 bases. This CDR3 has 14 amino acids. Germline trimming cut 6 bases from V and 1 base from J; bases unmatched to any gene: 3. Germline V gives CDR1 MDHEN, CDR2 SYDVKM. CDR3 DNA sequence: TGTGCCAGCAGGGCGACTAGCGGCCAAGAGACCCAGTACTTC. Protein: CASRATSGQETQYF. Filled out from reference TRBV28 and TRBJ2-5, the complete variable domain reads DVKVTQSSRYLVKRTGEKVFLECVQDMDHENMFWYRQDPGLGLRLIYFSYDVKMKEKGDIPEGYSVSREKKERFSLILESASTNQTSMYLCASRATSGQETQYFGPGTRLLVL.

V and J are TRBV7-8 and TRBJ2-7, with 13 nucleotides matching TRBD2. Germline V gene lookup returns CDR1 SGHVS and CDR2 FQNEAQ. V lost 5 bases and J lost 2; bases outside the gene matches: 18. The CDR3 has 20 amino acids. CDR3 nucleotide sequence: TGTGCCAGCAGCCATAATACCGGGACTAGCGGGATTAGGGCTACCTACGAGCAGTACTTC. Protein product: CASSHNTGTSGIRATYEQYF.

V is TRBV12-3 or TRBV12-4 and J is TRBJ1-1; 7 bases are shared with TRBD1. With 7 bases clipped from V and 3 bases from J, the junction kept 8 bases outside the gene matches. The CDR3 consists of 14 residues. CDR3 protein: CASILLDRDTEAFF. The DNA for the CDR3 is TGTGCCAGCATCCTTCTTGACAGGGACACTGAAGCTTTCTTT.

The rearrangement uses TRBV9 and TRBJ2-4; 7 bases map to TRBD1. The CDR3 sequence is 15 residues long. After removal of 0 bases from V and 8 bases from J, the junction contained 8 bases not matched to a gene. Germline CDR1 reads SGDLS; CDR2 reads YYNGEE. The CDR3 DNA reads TGTGCCAGCAGCGTAGCCGGGACAGCGCGGGACATTCAGTACTTC. Translation gives CASSVAGTARDIQYF.

The chain is built from TRBV6-5 and TRBJ2-5; 8 positions match TRBD2. With V trimmed by 6 bases and J by 4 bases, 10 bases remained unmatched. Looked up from germline, CDR1 is MNHEY and CDR2 is SVGAGI. CDR3 length equals 15 residues. DNA of the CDR3: TGTGCCAGCAGCCAGATTAGCGGGATCTCAGAGACCCAGTACTTC. Translated: CASSQISGISETQYF.

J is TRBJ2-3 and V is TRBV9; the D call may be TRBD1 or TRBD2 (5 bases each). Between the trimmed V and J ends, which lost 0 bases and 0 bases, there was a span of 11 bases. Per the germline V gene, CDR1 is SGDLS and CDR2 is YYNGEE. The CDR3 runs to 16 residues. The CDR3 coding sequence is TGTGCCAGCAGCGTAGATGGGGGTTATAGCACAGATACGCAGTATTTT. Encoded protein: CASSVDGGYSTDTQYF.

A single count supports this clonotype. This sequence joins TRBV24-1 and TRBJ2-3, with 9 bases identical to TRBD1. The trim removed 6 bases at V and 2 bases at J, leaving 11 bases unmatched. The CDR3 is 17 residues long. The germline CDR1 and CDR2 sequences are KGHDR and SFDVKD. The CDR3 loop reads CATSPWDRVGHTDTQYF. Here the CDR3 DNA reads TGTGCCACCAGTCCGTGGGACAGGGTGGGGCACACAGATACGCAGTATTTT.

This chain joins TRBV5-6 and TRBJ2-1; 10 bases line up with TRBD1. This CDR3 spans 18 amino acids. V trimming: 1 base; J trimming: 3 bases; junction bases outside the gene matches: 10. Germline assignment: CDR1 SGHDT and CDR2 YYEEEE. CDR3 region: CASSLLVIDRGLYNEQFF. The CDR3 DNA reads TGTGCCAGCAGCTTGCTTGTAATCGACAGGGGGCTCTACAATGAGCAGTTCTTC. Full variable domain (missing parts from reference TRBV5-6 and TRBJ2-1): DAGVTQSPTHLIKTRGQQVTLRCSPKSGHDTVSWYQQALGQGPQFIFQYYEEEERQRGNFPDRFSGHQFPNYSSELNVNALLLGDSALYLCASSLLVIDRGLYNEQFFGPGTRLTVL.

This chain joins TRBV20-1 and TRBJ1-1; 10 nucleotides match TRBD1. Looked up from germline, CDR1 is DFQATT and CDR2 is SNEGSKA (reference sequence). This CDR3 region has 14 residues. Unmatched junction bases numbered 6, after V lost 7 bases and J lost 1 base. Here the CDR3 DNA reads TGCAGTGAAATCCGGGACAGGGGGAACACTGAAGCTTTCTTT. This sequence encodes CSEIRDRGNTEAFF.

The CDR3 here is CASKGEREGPETQYF. CDR3 sequence (DNA): TGTGCCAGCAAAGGAGAGCGGGAGGGCCCAGAGACCCAGTACTTC. This chain joins TRBV25-1 and TRBJ2-5; 10 nucleotides line up with TRBD2. Germline V lookup: CDR1 MGHDK, CDR2 SYGVNS. The CDR3 length is 15 residues. The J segment lost 4 bases and the V segment lost 7 bases, leaving 9 bases of the junction unmatched.

J is TRBJ2-5 and V is TRBV4-3, with D tentatively TRBD1 (5 bases). Trimming took off 1 base at V and 7 bases at J, with 22 bases between the two ends. Germline V lookup: CDR1 LGHNA, CDR2 YSLEER. The CDR3 has 17 amino acids. The CDR3, as DNA: TGCGCCAGCAGCCAAGGGCTCAATAAAGGACAAGAAGGGACCCAGTACTTC. This gives the protein CASSQGLNKGQEGTQYF.

The V gene is TRBV2, the J gene TRBJ2-5; 13 bases are shared with TRBD2. The V gene's germline CDR1 is SNHLY and CDR2 FYNNEI. This CDR3 has 14 residues. Losses at the gene ends were 7 bases for V and 5 bases for J; bases not matched to a gene: 4. This CDR3 is CASTGLAGVETQYF. The CDR3 bases are TGTGCCAGCACTGGACTAGCGGGAGTGGAGACCCAGTACTTC.

The V gene is TRBV29-1, the J gene TRBJ2-7, with 10 bases lining up with TRBD1. After removal of 7 bases from V and 3 bases from J, the junction contained 3 bases not matched to a gene. Germline V lookup: CDR1 SQVTM, CDR2 ANQGSEA. This CDR3 contains 12 residues. CDR3 loop: CSAWDRGYEQYF. The CDR3 nucleotides read TGCAGCGCCTGGGACAGGGGCTACGAGCAGTACTTC.

This chain connects TRBV28 to TRBJ1-4, with no clear D. Germline V gene sequence: CDR1 MDHEN, CDR2 SYDVKM. With 5 bases removed from V and 1 base from J, the gap between germline ends came to 11 bases. The CDR3 is made up of 15 amino acids. This CDR3 is CASSTPKETNEKLFF. The CDR3 nucleotides are TGTGCCAGCAGTACCCCCAAAGAAACTAATGAAAAACTGTTTTTT.

The rearrangement links TRBV28 to TRBJ2-1; 8 bases fit TRBD2. V dropped 5 bases and J dropped 3; count of bases not matched to a gene: 12. Germline loops: CDR1 MDHEN, CDR2 SYDVKM. This CDR3 is built from 17 residues. The CDR3 sequence is CASSLPSIAGSYNEQFF. The CDR3 DNA sequence: TGTGCCAGCAGTCTCCCCTCTATAGCGGGAAGCTACAATGAGCAGTTCTTC.

This chain links TRBV19 with TRBJ2-5; TRBD1 aligns across 8 bases. Germline CDR1 and CDR2: LNHDA and SQIVND (reference sequence). The V segment lost 3 bases and the J segment 2 bases; nucleotides outside the gene matches: 11. The CDR3 runs 17 residues. CDR3 in amino acids: CASSMTPTGGIQETQYF. CDR3 sequence (DNA): TGTGCCAGTAGTATGACGCCCACAGGGGGTATACAAGAGACCCAGTACTTC.